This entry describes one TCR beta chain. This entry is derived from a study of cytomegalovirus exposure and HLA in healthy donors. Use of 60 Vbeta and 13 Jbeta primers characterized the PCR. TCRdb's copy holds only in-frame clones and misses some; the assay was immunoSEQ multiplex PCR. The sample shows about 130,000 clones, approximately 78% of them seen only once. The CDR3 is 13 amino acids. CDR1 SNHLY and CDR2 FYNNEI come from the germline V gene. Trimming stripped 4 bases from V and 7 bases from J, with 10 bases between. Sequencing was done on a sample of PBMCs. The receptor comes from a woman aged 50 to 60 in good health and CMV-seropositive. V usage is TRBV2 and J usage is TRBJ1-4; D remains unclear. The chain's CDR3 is CASSAVGSEKLFF. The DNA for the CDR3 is TGTGCCAGCAGTGCGGTAGGGAGTGAAAAACTGTTTTTT.